Below, 11 T cell receptor beta chains from the same sample are listed, as sequenced in a study of cytotoxic CD8 clonotypes in ibrutinib-treated CLL. TCRdb's copy holds only in-frame clones and misses some; the assay was immunoSEQ multiplex PCR. The table lists approximately 160,000 clones, roughly 90% of them singletons. Sequenced material: PBMCs, taken at disease progression, from a patient treated with ibrutinib. Every receptor here comes from a human donor with chronic lymphocytic leukemia.

The genes are TRBV6-6 and TRBJ1-5; 7 bases map to TRBD1. This CDR3 is 16 amino acids long. Germline V gene sequence: CDR1 MNHNY, CDR2 SVGAGI (reference sequence). V trimming: 0 bases; J trimming: 2 bases; junction bases outside the gene matches: 4. The CDR3 sequence: CASSYSTGRGNQPQHF. The DNA of the CDR3 is TGTGCCAGCAGTTACTCGACAGGGAGAGGCAATCAGCCCCAGCATTTT.

The chain employs TRBV19 and TRBJ2-5; D is perhaps TRBD1 or TRBD2 (6 bases each). Per the germline V gene, CDR1 is LNHDA and CDR2 is SQIVND (reference sequence). The CDR3 consists of 14 residues. Trimming left V 4 bases short and J 6 bases short, with 15 bases between. The CDR3 loop reads CASSTSAQGKTQYF. Written as DNA, the CDR3 is TGTGCCAGTAGTACTAGCGCCCAGGGGAAGACCCAGTACTTC.

V is TRBV5-1 and J is TRBJ2-3; D call uncertain. This CDR3 is 15 amino acids long. V shed 0 bases and J shed 5 bases, with 13 bases lying between them. Per germline, CDR1 SGHRS and CDR2 YFSETQ. The CDR3 DNA is TGCGCCAGCAGCTTGGGGACCCTGGATGGAGATACGCAGTATTTT. As protein: CASSLGTLDGDTQYF.

This rearrangement joins TRBV7-9 to TRBJ1-1; D is ambiguous. The V gene's germline CDR1 is SEHNR and CDR2 FQNEAQ (reference sequence). The germline V and J ends were trimmed by 4 bases and 0 bases, with 12 bases remaining between them. The CDR3 sequence is 15 residues long. CDR3 sequence (DNA): TGTGCCAGCAGCTATACGAAACGGATGAACACTGAAGCTTTCTTT. Translation gives CASSYTKRMNTEAFF.

This clone was observed a single time. This chain uses TRBV7-2 with TRBJ1-5, with D perhaps matching TRBD1 (6 bases). CDR3 length equals 18 residues. In germline, CDR1 is SGHTA, CDR2 FQGNSA. V lost 11 bases and J lost 0, with 26 bases in between. Written as DNA, the CDR3 is TGTGCCCCACACAGGGATGGACGGGGGTTTTATAGCAATCAGCCCCAGCATTTT. Amino acid sequence: CAPHRDGRGFYSNQPQHF. Filled out from reference TRBV7-2 and TRBJ1-5, the complete variable domain reads GAGVSQSPSNKVTEKGKDVELRCDPISGHTALYWYRQSLGQGLEFLIYFQGNSAPDKSGLPSDRFSAERTGGSVSTLTIQRTQQEDSAVYLCAPHRDGRGFYSNQPQHFGDGTRLSIL.

This sequence joins TRBV5-4 and TRBJ1-2; TRBD1 matches at 7 bases. The CDR3 loop spans 14 amino acids. Germline CDR1 reads SGHNT; CDR2 reads YYREEE (reference sequence). V lost 4 bases and J lost 8; bases outside the gene matches: 11. The CDR3 protein is CASSITGVSGGYTF. The CDR3 DNA reads as TGTGCCAGCAGCATAACAGGGGTATCAGGAGGCTACACCTTC.

V is TRBV7-9 and J is TRBJ2-3; TRBD1 matches 7 bases. Germline assignment: CDR1 SEHNR and CDR2 FQNEAQ (reference sequence). Trimming cost V 6 bases and J 9 bases; bases outside gene matches: 12. This CDR3 is built from 14 residues. The CDR3 DNA reads as TGTGCCAGCAGGCCCGACAGGGCCCGGGGCACGCAGTATTTT. Protein product: CASRPDRARGTQYF. Together with reference TRBV7-9 and TRBJ2-3, the CDR3 gives the full variable domain: DTGVSQNPRHKITKRGQNVTFRCDPISEHNRLYWYRQTLGQGPEFLTYFQNEAQLEKSRLLSDRFSAERPKGSFSTLEIQRTEQGDSAMYLCASRPDRARGTQYFGPGTRLTVL.

The CDR3 region is CASSDLGKSSYNEQFF. CDR3 coding DNA: TGTGCCAGCAGCGACCTCGGTAAGAGCTCCTACAATGAGCAGTTCTTC. The gene calls are TRBV2 and TRBJ2-1, with D unresolved. Per germline, CDR1 SNHLY and CDR2 FYNNEI. The CDR3 covers 16 residues. The V and J ends lost 6 bases and 0 bases respectively, with 15 bases between them.

The CDR3 protein is CASSLARGGEQYF. The DNA for the CDR3 is TGCGCCAGCAGCTTGGCCCGGGGGGGCGAGCAGTACTTC. The rearrangement joins TRBV5-1 to TRBJ2-7; TRBD2 matches at 8 bases. Looked up from germline, CDR1 is SGHRS and CDR2 is YFSETQ. The length of the CDR3 is 13 residues. J was trimmed by 6 bases and V by 0 bases; bases with no gene match: 2.

The chain couples TRBV27 to TRBJ2-7; TRBD1 is a possible D gene (6 bases). The CDR3 runs to 13 residues. From germline, CDR1 is MNHEY and CDR2 SMNVEV (reference sequence). Trimming stripped 4 bases from V and 2 bases from J, with 9 bases between. Here the CDR3 reads CASSWTVTYEQYF. The CDR3, as DNA: TGTGCCAGCAGTTGGACAGTTACCTACGAGCAGTACTTC.

This clone is a singleton in its sample. The chain joins TRBV7-9 to TRBJ1-2, with D unclear. Between the trimmed V and J ends, which lost 1 base and 1 base, there was a span of 7 bases. The CDR3 length is 14 residues. Germline V gives CDR1 SEHNR, CDR2 FQNEAQ (reference sequence). CDR3 residues: CASSLGGFNYGYTF. The DNA of the CDR3 is TGTGCCAGCAGCTTAGGGGGTTTTAACTATGGCTACACCTTC.